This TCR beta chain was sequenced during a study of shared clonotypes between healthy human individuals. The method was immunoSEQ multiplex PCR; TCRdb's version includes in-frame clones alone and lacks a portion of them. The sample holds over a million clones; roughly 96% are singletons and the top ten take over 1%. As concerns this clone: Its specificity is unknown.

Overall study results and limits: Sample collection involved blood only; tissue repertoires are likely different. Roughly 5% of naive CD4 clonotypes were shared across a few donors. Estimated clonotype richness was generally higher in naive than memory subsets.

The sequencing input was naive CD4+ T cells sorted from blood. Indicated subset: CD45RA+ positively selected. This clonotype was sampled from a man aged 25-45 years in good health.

DNA of the CDR3: TGTGCCTGGAGTGGAACAGGGTTAACTGGAAACACCATATATTTT. It encodes CAWSGTGLTGNTIYF. The chain links TRBV30 to TRBJ1-3; a possible D gene is TRBD1 (6 bases). The CDR3 contains 15 residues. CDR1 GTSNPN and CDR2 SVGIG come from the germline V gene (reference sequence). V lost 1 base and J 2 bases, leaving 12 bases between the germline ends.